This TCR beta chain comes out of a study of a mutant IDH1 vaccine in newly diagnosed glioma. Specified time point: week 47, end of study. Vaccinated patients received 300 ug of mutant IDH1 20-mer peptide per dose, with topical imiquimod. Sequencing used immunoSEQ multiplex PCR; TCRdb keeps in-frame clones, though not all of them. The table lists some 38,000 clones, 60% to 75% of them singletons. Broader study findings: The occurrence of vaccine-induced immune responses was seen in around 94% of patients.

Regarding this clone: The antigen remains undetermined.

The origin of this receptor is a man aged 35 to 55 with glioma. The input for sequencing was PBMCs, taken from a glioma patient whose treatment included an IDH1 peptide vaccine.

The CDR3 loop is CATSSRSGVPETQYF. The CDR3 DNA reads as TGTGCCACCAGCTCCCGCTCCGGCGTCCCGGAGACCCAGTACTTC. This sequence joins TRBV15 and TRBJ2-5; D not certain. Per germline, CDR1 LNHNV and CDR2 YYDKDF (reference sequence). V shed 5 bases and J shed 5 bases, with 18 bases lying between them. This CDR3 region has 15 residues.